These 8 T cell receptor beta chains share one sample of origin, sequenced in a study of T cells in Graves' hyperthyroidism and ophthalmopathy. Researchers took RNA transcripts and amplified the TCR beta CDR3 regions from them. With the HTBI primer set, the TCR CDR3 went through a first round of RT-PCR. One entry per CDR3 protein, called by TCRdb with MiXCR from the multiplex PCR reads. The repertoire includes approximately 640,000 distinct CDR3 sequences, 15% to 20% of them detected once, and 3.5% to 4% sits in the top ten. Sequencing was performed on blood. The receptor source for this set is a woman aged 25 to 39 with Graves' hyperthyroidism.

In this sample, this clonotype turned up many times. The rearrangement links TRBV29-1 to TRBJ1-1, with D possibly TRBD1 on 6 matching bases. Trimming left V 7 bases short and J 1 base short, with 19 bases between. This CDR3 is built from 15 residues. CDR1 and CDR2 (germline): SQVTM, ANQGSEA. The CDR3 DNA follows: TGCAGCGCGATAGGCTACAGGGTGACGAACACTGAAGCTTTCTTT. Translation: CSAIGYRVTNTEAFF.

Of note for this clonotype: A junction end diverges from the germline sequence, so it may reflect a read error. The genes are TRBV7-2 and TRBJ1-4; D might be TRBD1 (6 bases). CDR1 and CDR2 from the germline V gene are SGHTA and FQGNSA. The CDR3 covers 18 residues. The CDR3 loop is CASSLVWTAIPTNERLFF. The CDR3 coding sequence is TGTGCCAGCAGCTTAGTTTGGACAGCCATTCCAACTAATGAAAGACTGTTTTTT. Together with reference TRBV7-2 and TRBJ1-4, the CDR3 gives the full variable domain: GAGVSQSPSNKVTEKGKDVELRCDPISGHTALYWYRQSLGQGLEFLIYFQGNSAPDKSGLPSDRFSAERTGGSVSTLTIQRTQQEDSAVYLCASSLVWTAIPTNERLFFGSGTQLSVL.

The V call is TRBV4-1, the J call TRBJ2-3; D tentatively fits TRBD1 or TRBD2 (5 bases each). The CDR3 length is 13 residues. The V end was cut by 3 bases, the J end by 4 bases, with 8 bases between. CDR1 and CDR2 from the germline V gene are MGHRA and YSYEKL. The CDR3: CASSHGGADTQYF. CDR3 DNA: TGCGCCAGCAGCCATGGGGGAGCAGATACGCAGTATTTT.

This clonotype has at least ten counts. The rearrangement links TRBV28 to TRBJ2-3; the D gene is possibly TRBD2 (6 bases). Deletions cut 7 bases from V and 2 bases from J, with 16 bases between. The CDR3 length is 15 residues. The germline CDR1 and CDR2 sequences are MDHEN and SYDVKM. The CDR3 coding sequence is TGTGCCAGCACTCCCGGAGGGCCCATCACAGATACGCAGTATTTT. Translated, it gives CASTPGGPITDTQYF.

In its sample, this clonotype was seen many times. The chain joins TRBV12-3 or TRBV12-4 to TRBJ2-5; D not certain. Deletions cut 6 bases from V and 9 bases from J, with 11 bases between. The CDR3 consists of 11 residues. CDR3 sequence reads: CASSPIWPQYF. The CDR3 DNA is TGTGCCAGCAGCCCTATTTGGCCCCAGTACTTC.

This clonotype has a single count. The J gene is TRBJ2-7, the V gene TRBV15; TRBD1 matches at 8 bases. The CDR3 has 15 amino acids. Germline CDR1 LNHNV, CDR2 YYDKDF (reference sequence). V lost 0 bases and J lost 2; bases outside the gene matches: 3. The CDR3 spells CATSRDPGQAYEQYF. As DNA, the CDR3 is TGTGCCACCAGCAGAGATCCGGGACAGGCCTACGAGCAGTACTTC.

This clonotype was seen a few times. The rearrangement joins TRBV7-9 to TRBJ1-2; D uncertain. The CDR3 is 14 residues long. Trimming removed 1 base at V and 4 bases at J, with 10 bases between. Germline V gene lookup returns CDR1 SEHNR and CDR2 FQNEAQ (reference sequence). The CDR3 sequence: CASSLESQTYGYTF. The CDR3 coding sequence is TGTGCCAGCAGCTTAGAGTCCCAAACCTATGGCTACACCTTC.

Ten or more counts support this clonotype. The chain combines TRBV12-5 with TRBJ2-5; D is possibly TRBD1 (6 bases). Germline-derived CDR1 and CDR2 are LGHNT and FRNRAP. V gave up 1 base and J gave up 0 bases, with 9 bases separating them. The CDR3 totals 15 residues. The CDR3 loop reads CASGLGGQYQETQYF. The CDR3 DNA follows: TGTGCTAGTGGTTTGGGCGGACAGTACCAAGAGACCCAGTACTTC.